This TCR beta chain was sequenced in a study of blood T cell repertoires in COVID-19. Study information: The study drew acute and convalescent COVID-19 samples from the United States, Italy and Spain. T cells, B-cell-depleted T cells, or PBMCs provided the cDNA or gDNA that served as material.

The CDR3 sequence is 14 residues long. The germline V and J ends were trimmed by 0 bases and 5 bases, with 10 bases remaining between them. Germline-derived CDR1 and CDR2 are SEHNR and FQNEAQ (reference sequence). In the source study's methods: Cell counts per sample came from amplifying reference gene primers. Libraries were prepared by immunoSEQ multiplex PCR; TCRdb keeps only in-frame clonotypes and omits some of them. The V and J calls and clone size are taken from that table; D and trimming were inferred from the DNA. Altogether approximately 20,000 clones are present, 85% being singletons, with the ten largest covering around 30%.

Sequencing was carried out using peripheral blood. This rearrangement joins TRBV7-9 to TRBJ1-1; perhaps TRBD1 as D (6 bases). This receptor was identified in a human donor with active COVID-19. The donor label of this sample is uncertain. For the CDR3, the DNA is TGTGCCAGCAGCTTAGCGGGGGCAGGGACTGAAGCTTTCTTT. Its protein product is CASSLAGAGTEAFF.